The clone carrying this T cell receptor beta chain was detected a few times. The antigen is unknown. V was clipped by 8 bases and J by 5 bases, with 15 bases between them. Germline CDR1 and CDR2: MNHNS and SASEGT. The CDR3 is 13 residues long. The data were taken from a study of T-cell reconstitution after alpha-beta-depleted transplantation in children. Findings and limits, study-wide: About two months after transplant, alpha-beta T cells reportedly came from several hundred expanded graft clones. A year post-transplant, T-cell counts and diversity derived mostly from newly produced T cells.

Unique molecular identifiers were incorporated during preparation of the TCRbeta library. TCRdb used MiXCR to reprocess the PCR reads, holding one entry per CDR3 protein. This sample carries 300,000 to 400,000 distinct CDR3 sequences, around 15% of them seen once, and the ten largest clones take roughly two fifths. The material sequenced was PBMCs, mostly from graft donor cells, taken 360 days after TCRalphabeta/CD19-depleted stem cell transplant. The gene calls are TRBV6-1 and TRBJ1-2; D is unresolved. The clonotype originates from a male patient aged 2-9 years who had a stem cell transplant for acute lymphoblastic leukemia, so the T cells may come from the graft donor. The CDR3, as DNA: TGTGCCAGCGGGAGGACGGCAGGATATGGCTACACCTTC. Translated: CASGRTAGYGYTF.